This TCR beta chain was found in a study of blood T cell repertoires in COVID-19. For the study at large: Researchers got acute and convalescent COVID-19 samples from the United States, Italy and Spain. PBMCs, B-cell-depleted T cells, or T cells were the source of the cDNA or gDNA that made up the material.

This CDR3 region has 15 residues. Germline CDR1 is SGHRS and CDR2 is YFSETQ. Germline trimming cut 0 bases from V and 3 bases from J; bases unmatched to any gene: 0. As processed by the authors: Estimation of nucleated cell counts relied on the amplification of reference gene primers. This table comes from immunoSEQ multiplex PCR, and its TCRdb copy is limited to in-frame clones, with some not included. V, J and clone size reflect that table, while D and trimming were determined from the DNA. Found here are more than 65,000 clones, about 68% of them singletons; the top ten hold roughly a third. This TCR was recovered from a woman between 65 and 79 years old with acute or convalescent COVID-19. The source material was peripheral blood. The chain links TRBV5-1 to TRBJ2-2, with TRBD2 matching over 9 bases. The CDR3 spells CASSLGLADTGELFF. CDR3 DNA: TGCGCCAGCAGCTTGGGACTAGCGGACACCGGGGAGCTGTTTTTT.